This T cell receptor beta chain was obtained from a study of Ad26.COV2.S vaccination and SARS-CoV-2 variants. This CDR3 has 13 residues. With 5 bases removed from V and 6 bases from J, the gap between germline ends came to 12 bases. CDR1 and CDR2 (germline): LNHDA, SQIVND (reference sequence). As for treatment: 15 to 20 received Ad26.COV2.S at low or high dose, single or two shots; several received placebo; per-sample allocation not given. Specimen acquisition occurred on day 63 following the initial vaccine or placebo injection. Clones were sequenced by immunoSEQ multiplex PCR, and TCRdb holds only the in-frame ones, with some missing. The data hold roughly 680,000 clones, with roughly 90% observed a single time.

Sequencing used peripheral blood, obtained in a trial of Ad26.COV2.S vaccine versus placebo. The receptor was derived from a person between 18 and 60 years old who received the Ad26.COV2.S COVID-19 vaccine or a placebo. This chain links TRBV19 with TRBJ2-3; D is perhaps TRBD1 (5 bases). CDR3 sequence (DNA): TGTGCCAGTAGTGTCCAGGGATTGGATACGCAGTATTTT. Protein product: CASSVQGLDTQYF.